The sequence of this T cell receptor beta chain was determined in a study of T cells after yellow fever vaccination. Notes on the study in general: Sorted repertoires could include abundant contaminating clonotypes from bulk cells. Detected again after the booster were most primary-vaccination clones, at 95% to 98% CD4 and 70% to 90% CD8.

Template-switching 5'RACE yielded the TCR cDNA; a universal primer site and UMIs were added in the process. MiXCR was run by TCRdb on the 5' RACE reads, yielding one entry per CDR3 protein. The sample contains about 170,000 distinct CDR3 sequences, more than 9.5% of which appear only once. In its sample, this clonotype was seen many times. Its antigen is unidentified. The germline V gene encodes CDR1 SEHNR and CDR2 FQNEAQ (reference sequence). Trimming removed 1 base from V and 2 bases from J, with 12 bases in between. This CDR3 contains 16 residues. The TCR was taken from a man younger than 30 who received the YFV17D yellow fever vaccine. This chain joins TRBV7-9 and TRBJ2-1, with D possibly being TRBD2 (6 bases). The sample was CD8+ T cells sorted from PBMCs, taken 15 days after the yellow fever booster vaccination. CDR3 DNA: TGTGCCAGCAGCTTAGTTGGCGGGGCAACCTACAATGAGCAGTTCTTC. The encoded protein is CASSLVGGATYNEQFF.